Listed below are T cell receptor beta chains from one sample, sequenced in a study of identical twins. TCRdb ran MiXCR on the 5' RACE reads and lists one entry per CDR3 protein. The table shows 1,800,000 or so distinct CDR3 sequences, with 25% to 35% occurring only once. What was sequenced was cord blood. The source of these receptors is a newborn girl in good health. The CDR3 runs from the conserved cysteine through the conserved F or W. A D gene is named only where the DNA matches it firmly. The size of a clone is reported for some rows only, either as once, few or many, or as a class for expanded clones.

d_gene	j_gene	abundance	v_gene	CDR3aa	CDR3nt
TRBD1	TRBJ2-3	few	TRBV20-1	CSVPGQGADTQYF	TGCAGTGTTCCGGGACAGGGGGCAGATACGCAGTATTTT
-	TRBJ2-5	once	TRBV29-1	CSVHRRTETQYF	TGCAGCGTGCACCGGAGGACAGAGACCCAGTACTTC
TRBD2	TRBJ2-7	-	TRBV12-3/TRBV12-4	CASSPYSGTTTYNEQYF	TGTGCCAGCAGTCCTTACTCCGGGACTACAACCTACAATGAGCAGTACTTC
-	TRBJ2-3	few	TRBV15	CATSRAADTQYF	TGTGCCACCAGCAGAGCGGCGGATACGCAGTATTTT
-	TRBJ2-3	few	TRBV7-8	CASSKEVRTDTQYF	TGTGCCAGCAGCAAGGAGGTCAGGACAGATACGCAGTATTTT
TRBD2	TRBJ2-7	-	TRBV2	CASYSGGAYEQYF	TGTGCCAGCTATAGCGGGGGGGCCTACGAGCAGTACTTC
TRBD1	TRBJ2-7	few	TRBV6-2/TRBV6-3	CASSYWGQGYEQYF	TGTGCCAGCAGTTATTGGGGACAGGGGTACGAGCAGTACTTC
-	TRBJ1-1	-	TRBV7-2	CASSLGGMRAEAFF	TGTGCCAGCAGCTTAGGGGGGATGAGGGCTGAAGCTTTCTTT
-	TRBJ1-5	-	TRBV2	CASSRQLNQPQHF	TGTGCCAGCTCCCGACAGCTCAATCAGCCCCAGCATTTT
-	TRBJ2-7	-	TRBV10-2	CASSEAGSPYEQYF	TGCGCCAGCAGTGAGGCCGGGAGCCCCTACGAGCAGTACTTC
-	TRBJ2-3	few	TRBV7-9	CASSLVDGGDTQYF	TGTGCCAGCAGCTTAGTCGATGGGGGAGATACGCAGTATTTT
-	TRBJ2-1	many	TRBV15	CATSNINNEQFF	TGTGCCACCAGCAACATCAACAATGAGCAGTTCTTC
TRBD2	TRBJ2-1	-	TRBV19	CASSRNGGAYSNEQFF	TGTGCCAGTAGTAGGAACGGGGGGGCTTATAGTAATGAGCAGTTCTTC
TRBD1	TRBJ2-5	-	TRBV20-1	CSAGTGGYSETQYF	TGCAGTGCTGGGACAGGGGGCTATTCAGAGACCCAGTACTTC
-	TRBJ2-2	-	TRBV25-1	CASNDRTGELFF	TGTGCCAGCAACGACCGAACCGGGGAGCTGTTTTTT
-	TRBJ1-1	-	TRBV3-1	CASSPSTGNAFF	TGTGCCAGCAGTCCTTCTACAGGGAACGCTTTCTTT
-	TRBJ1-2	-	TRBV4-1	CASSQRRKERYDYGYTF	TGCGCCAGCAGCCAAAGGCGTAAAGAGCGATATGACTATGGCTACACCTTC
-	TRBJ1-1	-	TRBV11-2	CASSSRPREEAFF	TGTGCCAGCAGCTCCCGTCCCAGGGAGGAAGCTTTCTTT
TRBD1	TRBJ2-2	few	TRBV20-1	CSAQGATTGELFF	TGCAGTGCACAGGGGGCAACCACCGGGGAGCTGTTTTTT
-	TRBJ1-2	few	TRBV25-1	CASAQGAVGGYTF	TGTGCCAGCGCGCAGGGTGCGGTTGGTGGCTACACCTTC
-	TRBJ2-7	few	TRBV5-4	CASSIGWGDPYEQYF	TGTGCCAGCAGCATTGGGTGGGGCGACCCCTACGAGCAGTACTTC
-	TRBJ2-3	-	TRBV6-5	CASSSYLGKSTDTQYF	TGTGCCAGCAGTTCCTACTTGGGTAAAAGCACAGATACGCAGTATTTT
-	TRBJ1-6	few	TRBV3-1	CASSQVGLGNSPLHF	TGTGCCAGCAGCCAAGTGGGGTTGGGAAATTCACCCCTCCACTTT
TRBD2	TRBJ2-7	few	TRBV20-1	CSAASGRAEYEQYF	TGCAGTGCTGCTAGCGGGAGGGCCGAATACGAGCAGTACTTC
TRBD1	TRBJ1-6	-	TRBV6-6	CASTHLDRGNSPPHF	TGTGCCAGCACCCACTTGGACAGGGGAAATTCACCCCCCCACTTT
-	TRBJ2-5	few	TRBV7-9	CASSLTGTSQETQYF	TGTGCCAGCAGCTTAACAGGGACAAGCCAAGAGACCCAGTACTTC
-	TRBJ2-7	-	TRBV25-1	CASSALGPTSEQYF	TGTGCCAGCAGTGCCCTAGGACCGACCAGCGAGCAGTACTTC
TRBD2	TRBJ2-1	-	TRBV4-1	CASRPLAVYNGQFF	TGCGCCAGCAGACCCCTAGCGGTTTACAATGGGCAGTTCTTC
TRBD2	TRBJ2-4	many	TRBV7-2	CASSLLAGGPKNIQYF	TGTGCCAGCAGCTTACTAGCGGGAGGGCCCAAAAACATTCAGTACTTC
-	TRBJ2-7	few	TRBV27	CASSLSDSTSYEQYF	TGTGCCAGCAGTTTATCCGACAGCACTTCCTACGAGCAGTACTTC
TRBD1	TRBJ1-2	-	TRBV29-1	CSAGQGKNYGYTF	TGCAGCGCCGGACAGGGTAAAAACTATGGCTACACCTTC
-	TRBJ1-2	-	TRBV28	CASRGFNYGYTF	TGTGCCAGCAGGGGATTTAACTATGGCTACACCTTC
-	TRBJ2-5	-	TRBV6-6	CASRDEGGAGETQYF	TGTGCCAGCAGAGACGAGGGGGGTGCCGGGGAGACCCAGTACTTC
-	TRBJ2-3	-	TRBV5-1	CASSLDYVVDTQYF	TGCGCCAGCAGCTTAGACTACGTGGTAGATACGCAGTATTTT
-	TRBJ2-7	once	TRBV28	CASSSSMVWAVGDLAYEQYF	-
TRBD1	TRBJ1-2	few	TRBV20-1	CSASPGGQVTPYGYTF	TGCAGTGCTAGCCCCGGAGGACAGGTTACCCCTTATGGCTACACCTTC
-	TRBJ2-7	-	TRBV20-1	CSARGGLIGTVYEQYF	TGCAGTGCTAGAGGAGGATTAATCGGGACTGTTTACGAGCAGTACTTC
-	TRBJ1-2	few	TRBV29-1	CSAPTGTGYGYTF	TGCAGCGCCCCTACAGGGACGGGCTATGGCTACACCTTC
TRBD1	TRBJ1-4	few	TRBV29-1	CSVSDRGPNEKLFF	TGCAGCGTTAGCGACAGGGGGCCTAATGAAAAACTGTTTTTT
-	TRBJ1-1	once	TRBV30	CAWSGYGAFF	TGTGCCTGGAGTGGTTATGGAGCTTTCTTT
TRBD1	TRBJ2-5	-	TRBV6-5	CARRDSGETQYF	TGTGCCAGACGGGACAGTGGAGAGACCCAGTACTTC
TRBD1	TRBJ1-2	many	TRBV12-3/TRBV12-4	CASAGTGYGYTF	TGTGCCAGCGCCGGGACAGGCTATGGCTACACCTTC
-	TRBJ2-7	-	TRBV5-1	CASSLGPQSRALSYEQYF	TGCGCCAGCAGCTTGGGGCCCCAATCTAGGGCCCTCTCCTACGAGCAGTACTTC
TRBD1	TRBJ2-5	-	TRBV7-8	CASSIDRAETQYF	TGTGCCAGCAGCATTGACAGGGCTGAGACCCAGTACTTC
TRBD2	TRBJ2-3	few	TRBV24-1	CATSERLAVGGYTQYF	TGTGCCACCAGTGAAAGACTAGCGGTCGGGGGGTATACGCAGTATTTT